Shown below are 16 T cell receptor beta chains from a single sample sequenced in a study of blood T cell repertoires in COVID-19. The data were produced by immunoSEQ multiplex PCR, yet TCRdb's version contains in-frame clones alone and is incomplete. The sample includes around 70,000 clones, roughly 78% of them seen just once. The specimen was peripheral blood. These receptors came from a man aged 60 to 69 with active or convalescent COVID-19.

This clone was seen just once. This sequence joins TRBV10-3 and TRBJ2-7, with D unresolved. CDR3 size: 11 residues. CDR1 is ENHRY and CDR2 is SYGVKD in the germline V gene. Trimming took 4 bases from V and 5 from J, leaving 6 bases between them. CDR3: CAISAEHEQYF. The CDR3 DNA sequence: TGTGCCATCAGTGCCGAGCACGAGCAGTACTTC.

The gene calls are TRBV5-6 and TRBJ1-4; no firm D call. This CDR3 is built from 14 residues. Trimming left V 0 bases short and J 7 bases short, with 10 bases between. Germline values: CDR1 SGHDT, CDR2 YYEEEE. The CDR3 coding sequence is TGTGCCAGCAGCTTGGGACCGGGGAGTGAAAAACTGTTTTTT. This encodes CASSLGPGSEKLFF.

J is TRBJ2-3 and V is TRBV5-4; D perhaps matches TRBD2 (6 bases). This CDR3 comprises 13 residues. Trimming took off 4 bases at V and 2 bases at J, with 8 bases between the two ends. Looked up from germline, CDR1 is SGHNT and CDR2 is YYREEE (reference sequence). CDR3 DNA: TGTGCCAGCAGCGGGGGGAACACAGATACGCAGTATTTT. Protein: CASSGGNTDTQYF.

The chain uses TRBV19 and TRBJ1-1; D remains ambiguous. The CDR3 runs 17 residues. Germline CDR1 reads LNHDA; CDR2 reads SQIVND (reference sequence). V gave up 5 bases and J gave up 0 bases, with 19 bases separating them. The CDR3 nucleotides read TGTGCCAGTAGTCCCGAGGAGGGTTGGGGTATGAACACTGAAGCTTTCTTT. It codes for CASSPEEGWGMNTEAFF.

The gene calls are TRBV2 and TRBJ2-3; D unclear. Germline V gene lookup returns CDR1 SNHLY and CDR2 FYNNEI. Trimming cost V 6 bases and J 5 bases, with 6 bases left between them. The CDR3 is 11 residues long. The CDR3 nucleotides are TGTGCCAGCAGATTACAAGATACGCAGTATTTT. Protein: CASRLQDTQYF.

The chain links TRBV15 to TRBJ2-5; 9 positions agree with TRBD1. Germline-derived CDR1 and CDR2 are LNHNV and YYDKDF (reference sequence). Trimming took 1 base from V and 3 from J; bases not matched to a gene: 0. CDR3 length: 14 residues. The CDR3 nucleotides read TGTGCCACCAGCAGAGGGACAGGGGAAGAGACCCAGTACTTC. It encodes CATSRGTGEETQYF. Based on the CDR3 plus reference TRBV15 and TRBJ2-5, the full variable domain is DAMVIQNPRYQVTQFGKPVTLSCSQTLNHNVMYWYQQKSSQAPKLLFHYYDKDFNNEADTPDNFQSRRPNTSFCFLDIRSPGLGDTAMYLCATSRGTGEETQYFGPGTRLLVL.

The V call is TRBV28, the J call TRBJ2-5, with 8 bases matching TRBD2. After removal of 5 bases from V and 4 bases from J, the junction contained 18 bases not matched to a gene. The CDR3 totals 18 residues. The germline V gene encodes CDR1 MDHEN and CDR2 SYDVKM. The chain's CDR3 is CASSGRDASGGFRETQYF. The CDR3 region has the DNA TGTGCCAGCAGTGGTAGGGATGCGAGCGGGGGTTTCCGAGAGACCCAGTACTTC.

The chain links TRBV4-1 to TRBJ1-2, with D possibly matching TRBD1 (6 bases). Trimming removed 4 bases from V and 4 bases from J, with 13 bases in between. Germline CDR1 is MGHRA and CDR2 is YSYEKL. This CDR3 contains 14 residues. The CDR3 coding sequence is TGCGCCAGCAGCCCATACACAGGGACCTATGGCTACACCTTC. It translates to CASSPYTGTYGYTF.

The chain recombines TRBV9 with TRBJ2-3; D perhaps matches TRBD2 (7 bases). CDR3 length: 18 residues. The germline CDR1 and CDR2 sequences are SGDLS and YYNGEE. V lost 7 bases and J 0 bases, leaving 24 bases between the germline ends. The DNA for the CDR3 is TGTGCCAGCGGGGGGGCTAGCGGTATGATCGCTAGCACAGATACGCAGTATTTT. This sequence encodes CASGGASGMIASTDTQYF.

This chain joins TRBV11-2 and TRBJ2-5; 8 bases are a match to TRBD2. CDR1 is SGHAT, CDR2 FQNNGV, per germline. V shed 0 bases, J shed 5 bases, and the junction held 11 bases outside the gene matches. The CDR3 extends over 17 amino acids. The CDR3 nucleotides read TGTGCCAGCAGCTTAGATTTCGACGGGGGGGCCGGGGAGACCCAGTACTTC. Amino acid sequence: CASSLDFDGGAGETQYF.

J is TRBJ2-7 and V is TRBV7-9; D is unclear. From germline, CDR1 is SEHNR and CDR2 FQNEAQ (reference sequence). The V gene lost 0 bases and the J gene lost 6 bases, with 9 bases spanning the gap. CDR3 length: 13 amino acids. This CDR3 reads CASSLAGRGEQYF. The CDR3 bases are TGTGCCAGCAGCTTAGCCGGCAGAGGCGAGCAGTACTTC.

This clone was detected a few times. This rearrangement joins TRBV6-5 to TRBJ1-1, with TRBD1 identical over 7 bases. There are 15 residues in the CDR3. Looked up from germline, CDR1 is MNHEY and CDR2 is SVGAGI. J was trimmed by 4 bases and V by 0 bases; bases with no gene match: 5. CDR3 sequence: CASSYSYGTATEAFF. The DNA for the CDR3 is TGTGCCAGCAGTTACTCGTATGGGACAGCCACTGAAGCTTTCTTT.

The chain combines TRBV4-1 with TRBJ1-4, with 8 bases lining up with TRBD1. The trim removed 4 bases at V and 4 bases at J, leaving 2 bases unmatched. This CDR3 comprises 14 residues. In germline, CDR1 is MGHRA, CDR2 YSYEKL. This CDR3 reads CASSPGQDNEKLFF. In DNA, the CDR3 is TGCGCCAGCAGCCCGGGACAGGATAATGAAAAACTGTTTTTT.

This sequence joins TRBV2 and TRBJ2-7; tentative D call: TRBD1 (6 bases). The ends were cut back, 10 bases at V and 3 bases at J, with 16 bases in the middle. CDR1 is SNHLY, CDR2 FYNNEI, per germline. This CDR3 is 13 amino acids long. CDR3 bases: TGTGCCACCTTACCAGGGGCAGGCTACGAGCAGTACTTC. It translates to CATLPGAGYEQYF.

The count of this clone is one. The chain employs TRBV6-2 or TRBV6-3 and TRBJ2-2; D might be TRBD1 (5 bases). Germline V CDR1 and CDR2: MNHEY, SVGEGT. This CDR3 has 17 residues. Trimming removed 2 bases at V and 0 bases at J, with 13 bases between. CDR3 nucleotides: TGTGCCAGCAGTTACGGGGCCGGCAGTACGAACACCGGGGAGCTGTTTTTT. Its protein product is CASSYGAGSTNTGELFF.

This rearrangement joins TRBV7-9 to TRBJ2-2; TRBD2 matches at 7 bases. Germline trimming cut 2 bases from V and 5 bases from J; bases unmatched to any gene: 5. Germline assignment: CDR1 SEHNR and CDR2 FQNEAQ (reference sequence). This CDR3 is 15 amino acids long. DNA for the CDR3: TGTGCCAGCAGCTTAAGGGACGGGGGGACCGGGGAGCTGTTTTTT. It codes for CASSLRDGGTGELFF.